This T cell receptor (beta chain) was found in a study of blood T cell repertoires in COVID-19. With respect to this clone: At one boundary the junction diverges from the germline segment, which might be a read error.

In the original analysis: It was from reference gene primer amplification that nucleated cell counts were estimated. Repertoires were generated with immunoSEQ multiplex PCR, while TCRdb's copy carries only in-frame clones and drops some. Clone size and the V and J calls come from that table; the DNA yielded D and trimming. The sample yields 310,000 or so clones, around 83% seen once. From germline, CDR1 is MDHEN and CDR2 SYDVKM. This CDR3 is 13 amino acids long. The chain joins TRBV28 to TRBJ2-7; 8 nucleotides match TRBD1. The material sequenced was peripheral blood. The origin of this receptor is a woman aged 50 to 60 with acute or convalescent COVID-19. CDR3 sequence (DNA): TGTGCCAGCAGCCCCGCACTGGACAGGGCTCTCCAGTTC. Its translation is CASSPALDRALQF.